The T cell receptor (beta chain) under discussion was sequenced for a study of post-analysis software for immune sequencing data. Study outcomes and limitations: Patients used about 5 TRBV segments, including TRBV5-6, TRBV5-1 and TRBV20-1, more often than controls.

Germline V gives CDR1 SQVTM, CDR2 ANQGSEA. Trimming removed 7 bases from V and 1 base from J, with 7 bases in between. The CDR3 sequence is 11 residues long. This clonotype was seen a few times. Its antigen is not known. The library was made from cDNA and included unique molecular identifiers. The yield from about 1 to 10 million T cells was roughly 500,000 cDNA molecules in total. TCRdb reprocessed the PCR reads with MiXCR, giving one entry per CDR3 protein. Of 600,000 to 750,000 distinct CDR3 sequences in the sample, around 64% were seen once. Material for sequencing was blood. The receptor's source is a girl aged 2 to 9 with multiple sclerosis. The chain employs TRBV29-1 and TRBJ2-5; no clear D. The CDR3 DNA reads as TGCAGCGCCGGCCCCCAAGAGACCCAGTACTTC. Translating it yields CSAGPQETQYF. Complete variable domain (other parts from reference TRBV29-1 and TRBJ2-5): SAVISQKPSRDICQRGTSLTIQCQVDSQVTMMFWYRQQPGQSLTLIATANQGSEATYESGFVIDKFPISRPNLTFSTLTVSNMSPEDSSIYLCSAGPQETQYFGPGTRLLVL.